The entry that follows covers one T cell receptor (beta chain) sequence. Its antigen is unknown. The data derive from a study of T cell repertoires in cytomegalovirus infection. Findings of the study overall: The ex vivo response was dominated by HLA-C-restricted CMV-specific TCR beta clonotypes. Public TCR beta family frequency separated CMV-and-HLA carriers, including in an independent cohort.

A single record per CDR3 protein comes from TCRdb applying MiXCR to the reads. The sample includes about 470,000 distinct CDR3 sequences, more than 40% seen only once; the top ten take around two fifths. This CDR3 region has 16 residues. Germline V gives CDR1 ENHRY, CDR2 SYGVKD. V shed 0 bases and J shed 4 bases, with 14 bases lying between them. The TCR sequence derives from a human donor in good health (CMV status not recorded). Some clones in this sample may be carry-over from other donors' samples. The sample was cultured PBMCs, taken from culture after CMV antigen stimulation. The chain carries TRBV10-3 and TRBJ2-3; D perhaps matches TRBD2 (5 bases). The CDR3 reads CAISESRAPGADTQYF. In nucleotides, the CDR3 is TGTGCCATCAGTGAGTCGAGGGCGCCCGGGGCAGATACGCAGTATTTT.